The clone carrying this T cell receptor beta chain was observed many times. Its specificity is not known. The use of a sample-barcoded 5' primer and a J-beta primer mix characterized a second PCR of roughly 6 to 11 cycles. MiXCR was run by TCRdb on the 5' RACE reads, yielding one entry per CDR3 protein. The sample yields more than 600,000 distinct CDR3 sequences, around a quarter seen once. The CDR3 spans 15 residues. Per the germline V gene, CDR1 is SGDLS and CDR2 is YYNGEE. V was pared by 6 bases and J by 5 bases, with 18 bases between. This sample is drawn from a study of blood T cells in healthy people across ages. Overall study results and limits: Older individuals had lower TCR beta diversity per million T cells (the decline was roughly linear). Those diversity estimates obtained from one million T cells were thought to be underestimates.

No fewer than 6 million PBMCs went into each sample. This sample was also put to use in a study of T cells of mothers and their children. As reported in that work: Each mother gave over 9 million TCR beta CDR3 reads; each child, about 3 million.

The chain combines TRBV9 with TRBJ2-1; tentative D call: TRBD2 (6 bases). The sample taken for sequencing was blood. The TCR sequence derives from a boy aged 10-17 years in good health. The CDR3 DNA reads TGTGCCAGCACCGGGGGAGGCGCGGAGCACAATGAGCAGTTCTTC. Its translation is CASTGGGAEHNEQFF.